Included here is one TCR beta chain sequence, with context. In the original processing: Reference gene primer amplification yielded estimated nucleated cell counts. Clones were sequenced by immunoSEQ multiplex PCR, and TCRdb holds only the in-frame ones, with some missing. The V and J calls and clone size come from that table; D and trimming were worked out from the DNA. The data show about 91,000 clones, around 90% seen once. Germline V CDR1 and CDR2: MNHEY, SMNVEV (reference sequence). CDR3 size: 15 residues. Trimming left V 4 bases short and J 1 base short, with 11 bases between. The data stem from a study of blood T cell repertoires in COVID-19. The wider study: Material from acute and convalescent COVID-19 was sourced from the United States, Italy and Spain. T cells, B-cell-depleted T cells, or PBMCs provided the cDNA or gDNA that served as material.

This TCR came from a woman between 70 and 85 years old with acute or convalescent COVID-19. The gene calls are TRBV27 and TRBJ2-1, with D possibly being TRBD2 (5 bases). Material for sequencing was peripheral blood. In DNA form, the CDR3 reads TGTGCCAGCAGTTCCCCTCAGCGGTCCTACAATGAGCAGTTCTTC. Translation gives CASSSPQRSYNEQFF.